The 10 T cell receptor gamma chains listed next were all sequenced from one sample in a study of γδ T cells in repeated Plasmodium falciparum infection. TCRdb reran clone calling via CATT on the multiplex PCR reads. The sample has roughly 24,000 gamma-chain clones; about 2.9% are singletons. Gammadelta T cells were flow-sorted from PBMC into Vgamma9/Vdelta2+ and Vdelta2-negative populations for bulk analysis. Source material: gamma-delta T cells from blood. These receptors came from a pool of human donors (malaria-infected and uninfected, not separated).

For this clone: TCRdb's listed protein matches a much larger clone and diverges from this DNA's translation at residue 6, likely through a read error; the protein shown comes from the DNA. J is TRGJP and V is TRGV9. As TCRdb names no J gene, one was assigned here on the basis of a DNA match to germline. V dropped 2 bases and J dropped 13; count of bases not matched to a gene: 8. This CDR3 has 15 amino acids. The germline gives CDR1 GITISATS, CDR2 ISYDGTV (reference sequence). The CDR3 nucleotides are TGTGCCTTGTGGGAGGCGACCTCCGGCAAAAAAATCAAGGTATTT. This gives the protein CALWEATSGKKIKVF.

Notes on this clone: The TCRdb record carries a much larger clone's protein, which differs from this DNA's translation at residue 9; a read error is the likely cause, and the protein listed here is the DNA translation. For the CDR3, the DNA is TGTGCCTTGTGGGAGGCCGGCACCCATTATAAGAAACTCTTT. Protein: CALWEAGTHYKKLF. The chain is built from TRGV9 and TRGJ1 or TRGJ2. Since TCRdb gives no J gene, matching the DNA to germline was used here to assign it. This CDR3 contains 14 residues. The V and J ends lost 2 bases and 5 bases, in that order; junction bases with no gene match: 9. Germline V lookup: CDR1 GITISATS, CDR2 ISYDGTV (reference sequence).

Comments on this clone: The protein given by TCRdb reflects a much larger clone and differs at residue 7 from this DNA's translation, likely from a read error; the protein shown is the DNA's translation. The chain couples TRGV9 to TRGJP. The J gene is not listed in TCRdb, so it was assigned here from a DNA match to germline. The length of the CDR3 is 18 residues. Trimming removed 0 bases from V and 6 bases from J; junction bases left unmatched: 8. Germline CDR1 reads GITISATS; CDR2 reads ISYDGTV (reference sequence). DNA for the CDR3: TGTGCCTTGTGGGAGGTGTGGAGAGGAGAGTTGGGCAAAAAAATCAAGGTATTT. As protein: CALWEVWRGELGKKIKVF.

In the case of this clone: This DNA's translation differs at residue 10 from TCRdb's protein, which comes from a much larger clone; a read error is likely, and the protein shown is translated from the DNA. DNA of the CDR3: TGTGCCTTGTGGGAGTATCGCTATTATAGGAAACTCTTT. Translating gives CALWEYRYYRKLF. V and J are TRGV9 and TRGJ1 or TRGJ2. The J gene was not available in TCRdb and was assigned here by matching the DNA to germline segments. Germline CDR1 is GITISATS and CDR2 is ISYDGTV (reference sequence). The CDR3 consists of 13 residues.

This clone was recorded a few times. A read error is the likely source, as a far larger clone sits one nucleotide away. The sample has other DNA sequences that encode this CDR3 too. This chain links TRGV9 with TRGJ1 or TRGJ2. The J gene, left out of TCRdb, was set here by checking the DNA against germline. Germline loops: CDR1 GITISATS, CDR2 ISYDGTV (reference sequence). This CDR3 has 11 residues. DNA for the CDR3: TGTGCCTTATGGGTGGGTTATAAGAAACTCTTT. Translation gives CALWVGYKKLF.

This clone has ten or more counts. The chain recombines TRGV9 with TRGJP. Per germline, CDR1 GITISATS and CDR2 ISYDGTV (reference sequence). The CDR3 spans 17 residues. With V trimmed by 3 bases and J by 4 bases, 6 bases remained unmatched. Here the CDR3 reads CALWEKPQELGKKIKVF. The CDR3 region has the DNA TGTGCCTTGTGGGAGAAACCTCAAGAGTTGGGCAAAAAAATCAAGGTATTT.

The table lists this clone with a few counts. The protein in TCRdb stems from a much larger clone and differs at residue 12 from this DNA's translation, likely a read error; here the protein is translated from the DNA. TRGV9 is the V gene, and the J gene was not called. The germline CDR1 and CDR2 sequences are GITISATS and ISYDGTV (reference sequence). This CDR3 contains 14 residues. Written as DNA, the CDR3 is TGTGCCTTGTGGGAGGTCTTTGATTATTATAAGGAACTCTTT. Protein product: CALWEVFDYYKELF.

This clone was picked up a small number of times. Only one base separates this from a far larger clonotype, so it likely reflects a read error. In the same sample, other DNA sequences code for this CDR3. The chain carries TRGV9 and TRGJ1 or TRGJ2. No J segment appears in TCRdb, so it was assigned here by matching the sequence to germline. The CDR3 length is 14 residues. Unmatched junction bases numbered 12, after V lost 0 bases and J lost 10 bases. CDR1 and CDR2 (germline): GITISATS, ISYDGTV (reference sequence). CDR3 DNA sequence: TGTGCCTTGTGGGAGGTGGTACCGGGGTACAAGAAACTCTTT. This translates into CALWEVVPGYKKLF.

Note on this clone: TCRdb shows a much larger clone's protein in place of this DNA's translation, and the two differ at residue 6, likely through a read error; the protein shown is translated from the DNA. The chain recombines TRGV9 with TRGJP2. TCRdb offers no J gene call, so here the DNA was matched to germline to obtain one. CDR3 length: 18 amino acids. Germline V gene sequence: CDR1 GITISATS, CDR2 ISYDGTV (reference sequence). The J segment lost 6 bases and the V segment lost 3 bases, leaving 19 bases of the junction unmatched. CDR3 nucleotide sequence: TGTGCCTTGTGGGAGCTGCCCGAAAATCTCGGTGGTGATTGGATCAAGACGTTT. This encodes CALWELPENLGGDWIKTF.

This clone was observed many times. A far larger clone differs by one base, so this is likely a read error. Other DNA sequences from this sample encode an identical CDR3 as well. This chain links TRGV8 with TRGJ1 or TRGJ2. The J gene was missing in TCRdb and was found by matching the end of the DNA to germline. The CDR3 loop spans 13 amino acids. Germline V gene data show CDR1 as VENAVY and CDR2 as YDSYNSRV. The CDR3 DNA reads TGTGCCACCTGGGATTTAGGGTATTACAAGAAACTCTTT. This encodes CATWDLGYYKKLF.